This is a list of T cell receptor beta chains from one sample in a study of T cell responses to AZD1222 COVID-19 vaccine. Assay used: immunoSEQ multiplex PCR; TCRdb lists only in-frame clones, some missing. In the table there are 93,000 or so clones, 91% of which are singletons. The input for sequencing was peripheral blood, taken on day 0 of AZD1222 vaccination. The origin of the receptors is an adult in good health. Each CDR3 is given with its conserved first and last residue. Fields, in order: J gene, V gene, D gene, clone size, CDR3 DNA, CDR3 protein. The D gene is left open where the match is weak. The size entry is marked missing in some rows and otherwise reads once, few, many or a size class.

j_call: TRBJ2-7
v_call: TRBV5-4
d_call: -
clone_size: -
cdr3_nt: TGTGCCAGCAGCTTGGACAGGGAGAGCTCCTACGAGCAGTACTTC
cdr3_aa: CASSLDRESSYEQYF

j_call: TRBJ1-5
v_call: TRBV29-1
d_call: -
clone_size: -
cdr3_nt: TGCAGCGCAGGTGAGGGCATCAATCAGCCCCAGCATTTT
cdr3_aa: CSAGEGINQPQHF

j_call: TRBJ1-4
v_call: TRBV5-1
d_call: -
clone_size: once
cdr3_nt: TGCGCCAGCAGCGGAGAGACACGGGCAAATGAAAAACTGTTTTTT
cdr3_aa: CASSGETRANEKLFF

j_call: TRBJ2-1
v_call: TRBV28
d_call: -
clone_size: once
cdr3_nt: TGTGCCAGCAGTTTAAATAGGAGGGGCTCCTACAATGAGCAGTTCTTC
cdr3_aa: CASSLNRRGSYNEQFF

j_call: TRBJ1-1
v_call: TRBV27
d_call: -
clone_size: -
cdr3_nt: TGTGCCAGCAGTTTAACCCCCGCCGTAGGCACTGAAGCTTTCTTT
cdr3_aa: CASSLTPAVGTEAFF

j_call: TRBJ1-5
v_call: TRBV19
d_call: TRBD1
clone_size: -
cdr3_nt: TGTGCCAGTATGCGGACAGGGTCGAATCAGCCCCAGCATTTT
cdr3_aa: CASMRTGSNQPQHF

j_call: TRBJ2-2
v_call: TRBV10-2
d_call: TRBD1
clone_size: once
cdr3_nt: TGCGCCAGCGGGGGCGAGGGGGCTAACACCGGGGAGCTGTTTTTT
cdr3_aa: CASGGEGANTGELFF

j_call: TRBJ1-2
v_call: TRBV28
d_call: TRBD1
clone_size: -
cdr3_nt: TGTGCCAGCAGTTCCCCGGGACAGGGGACCAATAACTATGGCTACACCTTC
cdr3_aa: CASSSPGQGTNNYGYTF

j_call: TRBJ2-1
v_call: TRBV11-2
d_call: TRBD2
clone_size: -
cdr3_nt: TGTGCCAGCAGCTTAGTTAGCGGGAGGATCTACAATGAGCAGTTCTTC
cdr3_aa: CASSLVSGRIYNEQFF

j_call: TRBJ2-3
v_call: TRBV18
d_call: -
clone_size: -
cdr3_nt: TGTGCCAGCTCACCACCGATGGGAAGGGCAGATACGCAGTATTTT
cdr3_aa: CASSPPMGRADTQYF

j_call: TRBJ1-2
v_call: TRBV7-6
d_call: -
clone_size: -
cdr3_nt: TGTGCCAGCAGCCCCCATTCCGGGGGGCAGGGCTATGGCTACACCTTC
cdr3_aa: CASSPHSGGQGYGYTF

j_call: TRBJ1-5
v_call: TRBV5-1
d_call: -
clone_size: -
cdr3_nt: TGCGCCAGCAGCTTGGTCACCTACAATCAGCCCCAGCATTTT
cdr3_aa: CASSLVTYNQPQHF

j_call: TRBJ2-7
v_call: TRBV27
d_call: -
clone_size: -
cdr3_nt: TGTGCCAGCAGTTTCTCTGAATCCTACGAGCAGTACTTC
cdr3_aa: CASSFSESYEQYF

j_call: TRBJ2-1
v_call: TRBV5-1
d_call: -
clone_size: few
cdr3_nt: TGCGCCAGCAGCTTGGGTGAAGTAAAGAATGAGCAGTTCTTC
cdr3_aa: CASSLGEVKNEQFF

j_call: TRBJ2-1
v_call: TRBV4-3
d_call: TRBD1
clone_size: -
cdr3_nt: TGCGCCAGCAGCCCGGACAGGGTTCCTTACAATGAGCAGTTCTTC
cdr3_aa: CASSPDRVPYNEQFF

j_call: TRBJ2-5
v_call: TRBV7-9
d_call: TRBD2
clone_size: once
cdr3_nt: TGTGCCGGCGGACTAGCTTCAGTCGAGACCCAGTACTTC
cdr3_aa: CAGGLASVETQYF

j_call: TRBJ1-2
v_call: TRBV3-1/TRBV3-2
d_call: -
clone_size: -
cdr3_nt: TGTGCCAGCAGCCCAACGGCCGCGGGTGGCTACACCTTC
cdr3_aa: CASSPTAAGGYTF

j_call: TRBJ1-1
v_call: TRBV18
d_call: -
clone_size: -
cdr3_nt: TGTGCCAGCTCAATGGGGATCGCTGAAGCTTTCTTT
cdr3_aa: CASSMGIAEAFF

j_call: TRBJ2-7
v_call: TRBV9
d_call: TRBD2
clone_size: -
cdr3_nt: TGTGCCAGCAGCGTTGGGACTAGCGGGAATCTCGAGCAGTACTTC
cdr3_aa: CASSVGTSGNLEQYF

j_call: TRBJ2-5
v_call: TRBV5-1
d_call: TRBD2
clone_size: -
cdr3_nt: TGCGCCAGCAGCCGAAGGGTTACGAGCGGGATTATACGAAAAGAGACCCAGTACTTC
cdr3_aa: CASSRRVTSGIIRKETQYF

j_call: TRBJ2-1
v_call: TRBV19
d_call: -
clone_size: -
cdr3_nt: TGTGCCAGTAGTATACCCCCGGTCTGGATGGGGCGGTACAATGAGCAGTTCTTC
cdr3_aa: CASSIPPVWMGRYNEQFF

j_call: TRBJ2-1
v_call: TRBV12-5
d_call: -
clone_size: -
cdr3_nt: TGTGCTAGTGGTTTAGGACTGGACCGTAGCTCCTACAATGAGCAGTTCTTC
cdr3_aa: CASGLGLDRSSYNEQFF

j_call: TRBJ1-2
v_call: TRBV27
d_call: -
clone_size: -
cdr3_nt: TGTGCCAGCAGTCGGGCCGTCGGGCGGGGACCTAACTATGGCTACACCTTC
cdr3_aa: CASSRAVGRGPNYGYTF

j_call: TRBJ1-2
v_call: TRBV30
d_call: -
clone_size: -
cdr3_nt: TGTGCCTCCCAGGGGCCTCAACCCTACTATGGCTACACCTTC
cdr3_aa: CASQGPQPYYGYTF

j_call: TRBJ2-1
v_call: TRBV2
d_call: -
clone_size: -
cdr3_nt: TGTGCCATACAAGACCCTTCGGGCTACAATGAGCAGTTCTTC
cdr3_aa: CAIQDPSGYNEQFF

j_call: TRBJ2-2
v_call: TRBV19
d_call: -
clone_size: -
cdr3_nt: TGTGCCACCTCATGGGGATTCGCCGGGGAGCTGTTTTTT
cdr3_aa: CATSWGFAGELFF

j_call: TRBJ1-1
v_call: TRBV11-2
d_call: -
clone_size: once
cdr3_nt: TGTGCCAGCAGCTGGCCCCAGGGCATGAACACTGAAGCTTTCTTT
cdr3_aa: CASSWPQGMNTEAFF

j_call: TRBJ2-1
v_call: TRBV10-3
d_call: TRBD2
clone_size: few
cdr3_nt: TGTGCCATCAGTTTGCATAGCGGGAGGGCAGGTGGTGAGCAGTTCTTC
cdr3_aa: CAISLHSGRAGGEQFF

j_call: TRBJ1-6
v_call: TRBV5-1
d_call: -
clone_size: -
cdr3_nt: TGCGCCAGCAGCTTGGAATTTAATTCACCCCTCCACTTT
cdr3_aa: CASSLEFNSPLHF

j_call: TRBJ2-7
v_call: TRBV4-3
d_call: -
clone_size: -
cdr3_nt: TGCGCCAGCAGCCAAGATCAGACGGGATCCTACGAGCAGTACTTC
cdr3_aa: CASSQDQTGSYEQYF

j_call: TRBJ1-6
v_call: TRBV28
d_call: TRBD1
clone_size: -
cdr3_nt: TGTGCCAGCAGTTTGGGGACAGGGAATTCACCCCTCCACTTT
cdr3_aa: CASSLGTGNSPLHF

j_call: TRBJ1-6
v_call: TRBV18
d_call: -
clone_size: -
cdr3_nt: TGTGCCAGCTCAACAGGGAATTCACCCCTCCACTTT
cdr3_aa: CASSTGNSPLHF

j_call: TRBJ1-1
v_call: TRBV27
d_call: -
clone_size: once
cdr3_nt: TGTGCCAGCAGTTCCCGACAGGCCCCCGGAGCTTTCTTT
cdr3_aa: CASSSRQAPGAFF

j_call: TRBJ2-3
v_call: TRBV28
d_call: -
clone_size: -
cdr3_nt: TGTGCCAGCAGTGGGTCAGGGGTCCGTGGCACAGATACGCAGTATTTT
cdr3_aa: CASSGSGVRGTDTQYF

j_call: TRBJ2-3
v_call: TRBV2
d_call: -
clone_size: -
cdr3_nt: TGTGCCAGCATGTCGTTTCTAAGCGTTACGCAGTATTTT
cdr3_aa: CASMSFLSVTQYF

j_call: TRBJ2-5
v_call: TRBV18
d_call: -
clone_size: once
cdr3_nt: TGTGCCAGCTCACCGGGACAGAGGAGCGGGCAAGAGACCCAGTACTTC
cdr3_aa: CASSPGQRSGQETQYF

j_call: TRBJ2-5
v_call: TRBV15
d_call: -
clone_size: -
cdr3_nt: TGTGCCACCAGCAGGCCCCGTTCAGGGAGGGAGACCCAGTACTTC
cdr3_aa: CATSRPRSGRETQYF

j_call: TRBJ2-3
v_call: TRBV27
d_call: -
clone_size: -
cdr3_nt: TGTGCCAGCAGTTTATGGGGGTTAGATACGCAGTATTTT
cdr3_aa: CASSLWGLDTQYF

j_call: TRBJ2-1
v_call: TRBV11-3
d_call: TRBD2
clone_size: -
cdr3_nt: TGTGCCAGCAGCCCCTCCACCGGGACTAGCTCCTACAATGAGCAGTTCTTC
cdr3_aa: CASSPSTGTSSYNEQFF

j_call: TRBJ2-1
v_call: TRBV18
d_call: TRBD2
clone_size: -
cdr3_nt: TGTGCCAGCTCACCAAAAGCGGGAGAGGTAAATGAGCAGTTCTTC
cdr3_aa: CASSPKAGEVNEQFF

j_call: TRBJ2-7
v_call: TRBV12-3/TRBV12-4
d_call: -
clone_size: -
cdr3_nt: TGTGCCAGCACCCGAGGACAGTCCTACGAGCAGTACTTC
cdr3_aa: CASTRGQSYEQYF

j_call: TRBJ2-1
v_call: TRBV30
d_call: -
clone_size: -
cdr3_nt: TGTGCCTGGAGTTTCACGGGAAATGAGCAGTTCTTC
cdr3_aa: CAWSFTGNEQFF

j_call: TRBJ2-7
v_call: TRBV5-5
d_call: -
clone_size: -
cdr3_nt: TGTGCCAGCAGCTTGCGGCAGGGAGTGACGCGTGAGCAGTACTTC
cdr3_aa: CASSLRQGVTREQYF

j_call: TRBJ1-1
v_call: TRBV19
d_call: -
clone_size: -
cdr3_nt: TGTGCCAGTAGTACTATAAATGCCCGCCAAGCTTTCTTT
cdr3_aa: CASSTINARQAFF

j_call: TRBJ1-6
v_call: TRBV27
d_call: -
clone_size: once
cdr3_nt: TGTGCCAGCAGTTTCTCGGGGAGTAATAATTCACCCCTCCACTTT
cdr3_aa: CASSFSGSNNSPLHF

j_call: TRBJ2-7
v_call: TRBV30
d_call: TRBD2
clone_size: -
cdr3_nt: TGTGCCGGGAGGGGCGGGGGGCTCGTCGAGCAGTACTTC
cdr3_aa: CAGRGGGLVEQYF

j_call: TRBJ1-2
v_call: TRBV5-6
d_call: -
clone_size: -
cdr3_nt: TGTGCCAGCAGCGAACAGGTCGGAGGCTACACCTTC
cdr3_aa: CASSEQVGGYTF

j_call: TRBJ1-5
v_call: TRBV12-3/TRBV12-4
d_call: -
clone_size: -
cdr3_nt: TGTGCCAGCAGCTCTGGGATTAATCAGCCCCAGCATTTT
cdr3_aa: CASSSGINQPQHF

j_call: TRBJ2-7
v_call: TRBV5-5
d_call: -
clone_size: -
cdr3_nt: TGTGCCAGCAGCTTGGCTGTTAGCGCCCACGAGCAGTACTTC
cdr3_aa: CASSLAVSAHEQYF

j_call: TRBJ2-5
v_call: TRBV5-8
d_call: -
clone_size: -
cdr3_nt: TGTGCCAGCAGCCGAATTTGGGATTTGGAGACCCAGTACTTC
cdr3_aa: CASSRIWDLETQYF

j_call: TRBJ2-1
v_call: TRBV5-4
d_call: TRBD2
clone_size: -
cdr3_nt: TGTGCCAGCAGCAGACTAGCATATGAGCAGTTCTTC
cdr3_aa: CASSRLAYEQFF

j_call: TRBJ1-5
v_call: TRBV28
d_call: TRBD1
clone_size: -
cdr3_nt: TGTGCCAGCAGAGGACAGGGCGGGAGCAATCAGCCCCAGCATTTT
cdr3_aa: CASRGQGGSNQPQHF

j_call: TRBJ2-7
v_call: TRBV5-1
d_call: TRBD2
clone_size: -
cdr3_nt: TGCGCCAGCAGCTTTAGCGGGAGCTCCTACGAGCAGTACTTC
cdr3_aa: CASSFSGSSYEQYF

j_call: TRBJ1-3
v_call: TRBV19
d_call: -
clone_size: -
cdr3_nt: TGTGCCAGTACCCAGGGAACTGATCCTGGAAACACCATATATTTT
cdr3_aa: CASTQGTDPGNTIYF

j_call: TRBJ1-5
v_call: TRBV11-2
d_call: -
clone_size: -
cdr3_nt: TGTGCCAGCAGCCCCGAAGTGGGCAGACGCAATCAGCCCCAGCATTTT
cdr3_aa: CASSPEVGRRNQPQHF